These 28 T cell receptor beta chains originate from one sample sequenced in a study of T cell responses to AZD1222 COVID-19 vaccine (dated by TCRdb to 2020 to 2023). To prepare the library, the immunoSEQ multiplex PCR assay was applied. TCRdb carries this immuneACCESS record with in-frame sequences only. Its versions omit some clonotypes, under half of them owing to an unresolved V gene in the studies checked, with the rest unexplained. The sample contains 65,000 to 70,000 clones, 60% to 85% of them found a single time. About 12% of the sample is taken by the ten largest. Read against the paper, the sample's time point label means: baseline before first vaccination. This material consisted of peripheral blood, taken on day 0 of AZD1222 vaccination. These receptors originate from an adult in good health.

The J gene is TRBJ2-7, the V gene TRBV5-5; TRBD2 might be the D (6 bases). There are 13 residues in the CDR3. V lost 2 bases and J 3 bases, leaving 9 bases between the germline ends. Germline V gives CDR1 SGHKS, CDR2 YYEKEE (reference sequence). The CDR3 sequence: CASSFGGGYEQYF. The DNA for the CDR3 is TGTGCCAGCAGCTTTGGGGGAGGCTACGAGCAGTACTTC.

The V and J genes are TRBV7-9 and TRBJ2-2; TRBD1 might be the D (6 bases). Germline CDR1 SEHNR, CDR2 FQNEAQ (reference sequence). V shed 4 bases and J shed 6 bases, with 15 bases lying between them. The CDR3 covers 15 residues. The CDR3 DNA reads TGTGCCAGCAGCTCAGACCTCAGGGGCGCCGGGGAGCTGTTTTTT. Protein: CASSSDLRGAGELFF.

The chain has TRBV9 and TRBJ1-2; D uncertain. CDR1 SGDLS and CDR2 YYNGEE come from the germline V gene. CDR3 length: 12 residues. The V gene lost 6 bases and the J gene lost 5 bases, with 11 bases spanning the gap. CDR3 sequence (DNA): TGTGCCAGCAAAGGAGGCAGATATGGCTACACCTTC. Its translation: CASKGGRYGYTF. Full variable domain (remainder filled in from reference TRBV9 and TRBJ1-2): DSGVTQTPKHLITATGQRVTLRCSPRSGDLSVYWYQQSLDQGLQFLIQYYNGEERAKGNILERFSAQQFPDLHSELNLSSLELGDSALYFCASKGGRYGYTFGSGTRLTVV.

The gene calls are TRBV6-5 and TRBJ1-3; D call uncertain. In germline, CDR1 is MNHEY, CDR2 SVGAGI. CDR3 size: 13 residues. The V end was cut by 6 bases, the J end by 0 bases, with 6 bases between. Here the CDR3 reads CASSAVSGNTIYF. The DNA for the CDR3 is TGTGCCAGCAGCGCCGTCTCTGGAAACACCATATATTTT.

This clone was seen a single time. The CDR3 region is CASSARTSGWAQYF. In nucleotides, the CDR3 is TGTGCCAGCAGTGCCCGGACTAGCGGGTGGGCCCAGTACTTC. The rearrangement uses TRBV27 and TRBJ2-5; TRBD2 agrees at 11 bases. The CDR3 is 14 amino acids. In germline, CDR1 is MNHEY, CDR2 SMNVEV (reference sequence). The junction had 8 bases not matched to a gene; V was cut back by 5 bases and J by 9 bases.

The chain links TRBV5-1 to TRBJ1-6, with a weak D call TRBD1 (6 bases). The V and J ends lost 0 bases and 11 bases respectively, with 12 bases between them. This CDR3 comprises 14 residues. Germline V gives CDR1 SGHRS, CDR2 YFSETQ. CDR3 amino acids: CASSLDRADTPLHF. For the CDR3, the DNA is TGCGCCAGCAGCTTGGACAGGGCTGATACACCCCTCCACTTT. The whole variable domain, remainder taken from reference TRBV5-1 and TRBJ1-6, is KAGVTQTPRYLIKTRGQQVTLSCSPISGHRSVSWYQQTPGQGLQFLFEYFSETQRNKGNFPGRFSGRQFSNSRSEMNVSTLELGDSALYLCASSLDRADTPLHFGNGTRLTVT.

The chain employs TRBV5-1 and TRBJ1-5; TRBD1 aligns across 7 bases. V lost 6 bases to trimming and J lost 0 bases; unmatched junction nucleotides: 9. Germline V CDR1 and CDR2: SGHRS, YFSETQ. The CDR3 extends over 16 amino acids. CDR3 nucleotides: TGCGCCAGCATCACAGGGGAGGAATATAGCAATCAGCCCCAGCATTTT. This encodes CASITGEEYSNQPQHF.

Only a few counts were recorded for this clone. CDR3 sequence reads: CASSLWTGSYNEQFF. CDR3 nucleotides: TGTGCCAGCAGTTTATGGACAGGGTCCTACAATGAGCAGTTCTTC. V gene TRBV28 combines with J gene TRBJ2-1; TRBD1 aligns across 7 bases. CDR1 and CDR2 from the germline V gene are MDHEN and SYDVKM. This CDR3 comprises 15 residues. The trim removed 0 bases at V and 1 base at J, leaving 0 bases unmatched. Based on the CDR3 plus reference TRBV28 and TRBJ2-1, the full variable domain is DVKVTQSSRYLVKRTGEKVFLECVQDMDHENMFWYRQDPGLGLRLIYFSYDVKMKEKGDIPEGYSVSREKKERFSLILESASTNQTSMYLCASSLWTGSYNEQFFGPGTRLTVL.

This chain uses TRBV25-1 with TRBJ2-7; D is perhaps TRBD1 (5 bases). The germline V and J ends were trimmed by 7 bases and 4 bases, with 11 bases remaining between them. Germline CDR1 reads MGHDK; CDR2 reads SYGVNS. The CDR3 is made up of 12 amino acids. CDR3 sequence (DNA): TGTGCCAGCACCAGGGAAGGATACGAGCAGTACTTC. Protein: CASTREGYEQYF.

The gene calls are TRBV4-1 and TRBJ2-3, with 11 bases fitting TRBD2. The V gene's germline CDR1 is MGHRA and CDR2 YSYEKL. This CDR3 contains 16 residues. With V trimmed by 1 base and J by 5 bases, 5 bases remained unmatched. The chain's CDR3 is CASSQGNSGGVDTQYF. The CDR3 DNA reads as TGCGCCAGCAGCCAAGGGAATAGCGGGGGGGTAGATACGCAGTATTTT.

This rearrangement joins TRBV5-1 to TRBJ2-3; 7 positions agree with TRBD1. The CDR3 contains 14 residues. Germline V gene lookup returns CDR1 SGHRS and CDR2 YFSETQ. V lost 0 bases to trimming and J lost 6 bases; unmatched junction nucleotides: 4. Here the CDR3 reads CASSLVGGVDTQYF. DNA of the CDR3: TGCGCCAGCAGCTTGGTAGGGGGCGTCGATACGCAGTATTTT.

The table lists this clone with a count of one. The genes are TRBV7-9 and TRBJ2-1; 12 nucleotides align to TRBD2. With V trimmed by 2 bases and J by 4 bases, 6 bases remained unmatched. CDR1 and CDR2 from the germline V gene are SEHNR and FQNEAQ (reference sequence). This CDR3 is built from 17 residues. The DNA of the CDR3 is TGTGCCAGCAGCTTAAATTCACTAGCGGGGGGTTACAATGAGCAGTTCTTC. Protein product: CASSLNSLAGGYNEQFF.

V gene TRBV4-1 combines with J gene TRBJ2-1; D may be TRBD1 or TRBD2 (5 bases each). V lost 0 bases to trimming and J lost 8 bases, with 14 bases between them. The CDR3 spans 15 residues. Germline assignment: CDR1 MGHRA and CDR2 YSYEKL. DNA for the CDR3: TGCGCCAGCAGCCAAGATAGTGAGGGGATCGATGAGCAGTTCTTC. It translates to CASSQDSEGIDEQFF.

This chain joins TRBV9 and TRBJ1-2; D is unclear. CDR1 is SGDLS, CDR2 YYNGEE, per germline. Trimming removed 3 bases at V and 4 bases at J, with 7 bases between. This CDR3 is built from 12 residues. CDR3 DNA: TGTGCCAGCAGCGCGGGTGCCTATGGCTACACCTTC. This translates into CASSAGAYGYTF.

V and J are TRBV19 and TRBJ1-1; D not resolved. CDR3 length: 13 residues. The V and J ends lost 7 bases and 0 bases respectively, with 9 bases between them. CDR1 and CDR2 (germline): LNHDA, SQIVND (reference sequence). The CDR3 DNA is TGTGCCAGTACCGTTATGATGAACACTGAAGCTTTCTTT. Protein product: CASTVMMNTEAFF.

The CDR3 loop reads CASSASGPAGELFF. In DNA form, the CDR3 reads TGTGCCAGCAGCGCCTCAGGGCCGGCCGGGGAGCTGTTTTTT. The rearrangement uses TRBV9 and TRBJ2-2, with D perhaps matching TRBD1 (5 bases). V gave up 3 bases and J gave up 6 bases, with 12 bases separating them. The CDR3 loop spans 14 amino acids. The V gene's germline CDR1 is SGDLS and CDR2 YYNGEE.

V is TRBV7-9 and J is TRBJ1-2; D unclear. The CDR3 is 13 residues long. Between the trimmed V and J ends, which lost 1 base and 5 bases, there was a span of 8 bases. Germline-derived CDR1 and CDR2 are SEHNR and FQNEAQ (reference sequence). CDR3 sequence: CASSLGPFYGYTF. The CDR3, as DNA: TGTGCCAGCAGCTTAGGGCCATTTTATGGCTACACCTTC.

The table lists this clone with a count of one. CDR3 amino acids: CASSFSAGGLETQYF. For the CDR3, the DNA is TGTGCCAGCAGCTTCTCAGCGGGGGGGCTAGAGACCCAGTACTTC. The chain links TRBV7-9 to TRBJ2-5; 10 bases match TRBD2. From germline, CDR1 is SEHNR and CDR2 FQNEAQ (reference sequence). This CDR3 is built from 15 residues. With 3 bases clipped from V and 4 bases from J, the junction kept 5 bases outside the gene matches. Based on the CDR3 plus reference TRBV7-9 and TRBJ2-5, the full variable domain is DTGVSQNPRHKITKRGQNVTFRCDPISEHNRLYWYRQTLGQGPEFLTYFQNEAQLEKSRLLSDRFSAERPKGSFSTLEIQRTEQGDSAMYLCASSFSAGGLETQYFGPGTRLLVL.

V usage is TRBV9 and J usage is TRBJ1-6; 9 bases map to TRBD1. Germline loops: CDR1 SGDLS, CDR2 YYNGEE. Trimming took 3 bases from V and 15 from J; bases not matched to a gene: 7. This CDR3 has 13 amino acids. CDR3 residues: CASSAETGGILHF. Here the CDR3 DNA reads TGTGCCAGCAGCGCTGAGACAGGGGGAATCCTCCACTTT.

The CDR3 nucleotides are TGTGCCAGTAGAAACCTCGGGGGTGTAAACACCATATATTTT. Translating it yields CASRNLGGVNTIYF. The V gene is TRBV19, the J gene TRBJ1-3, with a tentative D call TRBD1 (5 bases). Germline V gives CDR1 LNHDA, CDR2 SQIVND (reference sequence). Trimming cost V 6 bases and J 6 bases, with 15 bases left between them. The CDR3 is made up of 14 amino acids.

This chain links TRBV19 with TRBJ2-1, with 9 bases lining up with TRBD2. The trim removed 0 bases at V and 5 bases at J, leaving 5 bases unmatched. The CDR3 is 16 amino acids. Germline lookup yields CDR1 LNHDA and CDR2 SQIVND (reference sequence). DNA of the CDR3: TGTGCCAGTAGTATAGAGTATAGCGGGGGAAACAATGAGCAGTTCTTC. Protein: CASSIEYSGGNNEQFF.

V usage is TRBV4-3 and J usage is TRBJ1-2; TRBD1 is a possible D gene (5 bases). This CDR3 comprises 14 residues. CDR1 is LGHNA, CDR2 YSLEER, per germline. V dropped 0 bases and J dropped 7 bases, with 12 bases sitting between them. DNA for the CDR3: TGCGCCAGCAGCCAAGATGCGGGGGGAGGTGGCTACACCTTC. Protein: CASSQDAGGGGYTF.

In DNA form, the CDR3 reads TGTGCCACCGGGGGCACTTATAGCAATCAGCCCCAGCATTTT. Its protein is CATGGTYSNQPQHF. V gene TRBV24-1 combines with J gene TRBJ1-5; possible D gene TRBD1, 6 bases. V lost 9 bases and J lost 0, with 11 bases in between. From germline, CDR1 is KGHDR and CDR2 SFDVKD. The CDR3 is 14 residues long.

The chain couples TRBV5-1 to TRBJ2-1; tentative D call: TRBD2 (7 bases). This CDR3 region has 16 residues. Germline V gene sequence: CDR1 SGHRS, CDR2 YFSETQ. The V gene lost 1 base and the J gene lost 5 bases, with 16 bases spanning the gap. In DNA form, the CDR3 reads TGCGCCAGCAGCTTGTCGTCGCGCGGGGGCCACAATGAGCAGTTCTTC. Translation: CASSLSSRGGHNEQFF.

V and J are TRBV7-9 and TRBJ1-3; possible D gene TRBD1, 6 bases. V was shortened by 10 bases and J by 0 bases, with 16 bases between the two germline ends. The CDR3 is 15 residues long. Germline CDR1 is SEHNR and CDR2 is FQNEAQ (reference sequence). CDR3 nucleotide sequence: TGTGCCACCGCGGGGGCGGGCTACTCTGGAAACACCATATATTTT. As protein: CATAGAGYSGNTIYF.

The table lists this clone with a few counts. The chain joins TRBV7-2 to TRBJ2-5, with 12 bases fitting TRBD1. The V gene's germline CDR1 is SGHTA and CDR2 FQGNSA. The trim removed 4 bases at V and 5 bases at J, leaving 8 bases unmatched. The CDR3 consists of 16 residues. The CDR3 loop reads CASSYAGTGGAETQYF. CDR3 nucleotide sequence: TGTGCCAGCAGCTACGCCGGGACAGGGGGCGCGGAGACCCAGTACTTC.

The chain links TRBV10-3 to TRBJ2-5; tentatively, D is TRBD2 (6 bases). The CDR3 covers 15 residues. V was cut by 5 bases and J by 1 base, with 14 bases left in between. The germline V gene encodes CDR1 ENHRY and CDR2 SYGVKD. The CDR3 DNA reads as TGTGCCATCAGTCAGGGTGGGGGGTTCCAAGAGACCCAGTACTTC. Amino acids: CAISQGGGFQETQYF.

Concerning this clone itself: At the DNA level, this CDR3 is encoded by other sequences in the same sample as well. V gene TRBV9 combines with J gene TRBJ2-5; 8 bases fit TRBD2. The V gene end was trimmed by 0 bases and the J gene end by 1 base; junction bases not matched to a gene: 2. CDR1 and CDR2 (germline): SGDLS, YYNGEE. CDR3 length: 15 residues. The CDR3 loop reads CASSVAGGLQETQYF. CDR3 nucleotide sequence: TGTGCCAGCAGCGTAGCGGGGGGGCTCCAAGAGACCCAGTACTTC. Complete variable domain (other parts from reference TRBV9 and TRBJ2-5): DSGVTQTPKHLITATGQRVTLRCSPRSGDLSVYWYQQSLDQGLQFLIQYYNGEERAKGNILERFSAQQFPDLHSELNLSSLELGDSALYFCASSVAGGLQETQYFGPGTRLLVL.